This TCR beta chain was recorded in a study of T-cell reconstitution after alpha-beta-depleted transplantation in children. General observations from the study: By one year post-transplant, T-cell counts and diversity largely arose from T cells that were newly produced. At day 60, the high TCRbeta diversity found in some patients originated from recipient T cells and thymic progenitors that had survived.

Details on this clonotype: Its cognate antigen is unknown.

The library targeted TCRbeta and was prepared with unique molecular identifiers. TCRdb processed the PCR reads anew with MiXCR; each CDR3 protein has one entry. This table has a few hundred thousand distinct CDR3 sequences, around 7% appearing once. The CDR3 is made up of 16 amino acids. Germline V gives CDR1 SGHTA, CDR2 FQGNSA. V shed 2 bases and J 2 bases; nucleotides not matched to a gene: 7. The sample in question was PBMCs, obtained before TCRalphabeta/CD19-depleted stem cell transplant. The chain joins TRBV7-2 to TRBJ2-3, with 7 bases matching TRBD2. The origin of this receptor is a boy younger than 10 with acute lymphoblastic leukemia, due to receive a stem cell transplant. The CDR3 sequence: CASSLIGLAVTDTQYF. CDR3 DNA sequence: TGTGCCAGCAGCTTAATCGGGCTAGCGGTCACAGATACGCAGTATTTT.